This TCR beta chain was sequenced in a study of T cell changes during pregnancy in multiple sclerosis. TCRdb's table, derived via immunoSEQ multiplex PCR, lists solely in-frame clones and lacks some. Counted here are fewer than 85,000 clones, approximately 90% occurring once; the ten biggest clones make up under 2%. Trimming cost V 6 bases and J 0 bases, with 2 bases left between them. The CDR3 spans 11 residues. Germline V gives CDR1 KGHSH, CDR2 LQKENI. The receptor's source is a female donor in good health, enrolled as a control in a pregnancy study. Sequenced material: peripheral blood, taken in the first trimester of pregnancy. This chain joins TRBV18 and TRBJ2-5; no firm D call. DNA for the CDR3: TGTGCCAGCTCCGACCAAGAGACCCAGTACTTC. It specifies CASSDQETQYF.